This TCR beta chain was sequenced during a study of shared clonotypes between healthy human individuals. Findings of the study overall: Across subsets, estimated richness was generally greater for naive than for memory populations. Lower generation probabilities were found for non-shared clonotypes than for those shared by all four donors.

This CDR3 has 17 amino acids. Germline CDR1 reads LNHNV; CDR2 reads YYDKDF (reference sequence). Trimming at V came to 0 bases and at J to 6 bases, leaving 8 bases not matched to a gene. Points on this clone: What it binds is unknown.

Researchers ran the assay at a deep level. Evenly divided among several immunoSEQ plates was the genomic DNA of each subset. TCRdb keeps only in-frame clones here, not all; method: immunoSEQ multiplex PCR. The data contain roughly 1 million clones, about 75% of them singletons. This chain connects TRBV15 to TRBJ2-2, with 9 bases fitting TRBD2. This TCR came from a man aged 18 to 29 in good health. Sequencing used memory CD4+ T cells sorted from blood. The subset denotes: CD45RA-negative fraction. In DNA form, the CDR3 reads TGTGCCACCAGCAGAGATTACAGCGGGGGGTCTTCCGGGGAGCTGTTTTTT. This translates into CATSRDYSGGSSGELFF.